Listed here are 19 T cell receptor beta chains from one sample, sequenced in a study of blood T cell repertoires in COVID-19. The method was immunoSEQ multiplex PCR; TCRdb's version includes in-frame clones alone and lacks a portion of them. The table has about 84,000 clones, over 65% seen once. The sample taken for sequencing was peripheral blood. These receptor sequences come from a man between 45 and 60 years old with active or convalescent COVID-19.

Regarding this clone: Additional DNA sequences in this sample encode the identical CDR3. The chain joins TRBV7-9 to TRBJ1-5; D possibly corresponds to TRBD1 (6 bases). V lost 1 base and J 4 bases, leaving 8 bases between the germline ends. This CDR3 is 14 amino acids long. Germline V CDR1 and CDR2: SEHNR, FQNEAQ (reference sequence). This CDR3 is CASSLGGRNQPQHF. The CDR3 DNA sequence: TGTGCCAGCAGCTTAGGGGGGCGGAATCAGCCCCAGCATTTT.

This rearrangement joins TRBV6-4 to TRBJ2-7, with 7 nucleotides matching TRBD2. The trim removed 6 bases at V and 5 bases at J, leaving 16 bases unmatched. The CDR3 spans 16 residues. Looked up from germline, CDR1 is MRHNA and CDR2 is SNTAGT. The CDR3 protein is CASSLGRAGEQDEQYF. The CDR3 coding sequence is TGTGCCAGCAGCCTGGGCAGGGCGGGGGAGCAGGACGAGCAGTACTTC.

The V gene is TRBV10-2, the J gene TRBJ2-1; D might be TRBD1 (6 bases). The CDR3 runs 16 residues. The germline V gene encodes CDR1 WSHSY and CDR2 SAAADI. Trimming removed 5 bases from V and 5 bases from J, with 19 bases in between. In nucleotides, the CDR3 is TGCGCCAGCAGTAACAGGGCGGTGTACAAACACAATGAGCAGTTCTTC. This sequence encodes CASSNRAVYKHNEQFF.

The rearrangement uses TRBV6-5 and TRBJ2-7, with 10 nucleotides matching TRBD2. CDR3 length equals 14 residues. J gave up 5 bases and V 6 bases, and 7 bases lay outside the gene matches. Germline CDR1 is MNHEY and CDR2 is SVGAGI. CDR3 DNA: TGTGCCAGCAGGTACCTAGCGGGGGACCACGAGCAGTACTTC. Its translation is CASRYLAGDHEQYF.

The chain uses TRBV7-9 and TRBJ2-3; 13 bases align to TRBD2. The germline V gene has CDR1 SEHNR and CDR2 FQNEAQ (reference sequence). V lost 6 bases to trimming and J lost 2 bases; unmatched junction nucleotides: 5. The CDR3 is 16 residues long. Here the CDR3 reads CASSYGLAGDTDTQYF. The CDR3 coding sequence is TGTGCCAGCAGTTATGGACTAGCGGGGGACACAGATACGCAGTATTTT. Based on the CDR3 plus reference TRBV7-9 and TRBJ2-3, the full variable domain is DTGVSQNPRHKITKRGQNVTFRCDPISEHNRLYWYRQTLGQGPEFLTYFQNEAQLEKSRLLSDRFSAERPKGSFSTLEIQRTEQGDSAMYLCASSYGLAGDTDTQYFGPGTRLTVL.

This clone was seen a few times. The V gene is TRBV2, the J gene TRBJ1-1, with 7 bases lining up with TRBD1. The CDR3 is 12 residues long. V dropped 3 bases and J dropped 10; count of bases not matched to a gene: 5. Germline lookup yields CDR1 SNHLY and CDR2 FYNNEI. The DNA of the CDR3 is TGTGCCAGCAGTGAGAGAGACAGGGCAGCTTTCTTT. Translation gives CASSERDRAAFF.

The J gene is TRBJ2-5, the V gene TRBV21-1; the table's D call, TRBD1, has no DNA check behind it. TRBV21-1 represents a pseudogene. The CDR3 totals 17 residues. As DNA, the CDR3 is TGTGCCAGCAGCAGGCCTTGGGACAGTGTGTACCAAGAGACCCAGTACTTC. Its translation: CASSRPWDSVYQETQYF.

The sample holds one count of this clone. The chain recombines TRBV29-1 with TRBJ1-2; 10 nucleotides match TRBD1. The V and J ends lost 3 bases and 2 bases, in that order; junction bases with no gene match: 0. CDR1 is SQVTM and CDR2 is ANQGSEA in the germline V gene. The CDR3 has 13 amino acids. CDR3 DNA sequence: TGCAGCGTTGAGACAGGGGGCAACTATGGCTACACCTTC. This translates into CSVETGGNYGYTF.

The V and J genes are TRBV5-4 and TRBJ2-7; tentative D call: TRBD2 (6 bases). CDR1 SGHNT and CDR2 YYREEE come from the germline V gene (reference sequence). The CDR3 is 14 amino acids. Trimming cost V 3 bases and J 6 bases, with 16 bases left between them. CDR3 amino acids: CASSSGGPNSEQYF. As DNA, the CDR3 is TGTGCCAGCAGCTCTGGAGGGCCCAATAGCGAGCAGTACTTC. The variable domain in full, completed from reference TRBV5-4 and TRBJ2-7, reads ETGVTQSPTHLIKTRGQQVTLRCSSQSGHNTVSWYQQALGQGPQFIFQYYREEENGRGNFPPRFSGLQFPNYSSELNVNALELDDSALYLCASSSGGPNSEQYFGPGTRLTVT.

The CDR3 sequence is CASSFRTSGGGSTDTQYF. The CDR3 bases are TGTGCCAGCAGCTTTAGGACTAGCGGGGGGGGTAGCACAGATACGCAGTATTTT. The V call is TRBV7-6, the J call TRBJ2-3, with 15 bases lining up with TRBD2. The CDR3 is made up of 18 amino acids. Trimming cost V 3 bases and J 0 bases; bases outside gene matches: 4. The germline V gene has CDR1 SGHVS and CDR2 FNYEAQ.

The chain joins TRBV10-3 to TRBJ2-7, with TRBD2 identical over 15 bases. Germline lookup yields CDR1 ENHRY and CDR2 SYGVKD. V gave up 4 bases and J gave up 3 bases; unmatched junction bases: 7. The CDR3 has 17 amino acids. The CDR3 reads CAISGTSGGAKVYEQYF. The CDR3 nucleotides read TGTGCCATCAGTGGGACTAGCGGGGGGGCCAAAGTCTACGAGCAGTACTTC.

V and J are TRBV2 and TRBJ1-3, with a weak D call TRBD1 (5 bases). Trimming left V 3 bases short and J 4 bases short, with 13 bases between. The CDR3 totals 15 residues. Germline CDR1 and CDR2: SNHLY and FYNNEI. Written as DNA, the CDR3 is TGTGCCAGCAGTGAGGTGGGGCAGGGCGGAAACACCATATATTTT. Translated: CASSEVGQGGNTIYF.

DNA for the CDR3: TGTGCCAGCAGTGAGTGGGACAGTGAAGCAGATACGCAGTATTTT. As protein: CASSEWDSEADTQYF. This chain uses TRBV6-1 with TRBJ2-3, with 7 bases matching TRBD1. V shed 3 bases, J shed 4 bases, and the junction held 7 bases outside the gene matches. The CDR3 sequence is 15 residues long. The germline gives CDR1 MNHNS, CDR2 SASEGT.

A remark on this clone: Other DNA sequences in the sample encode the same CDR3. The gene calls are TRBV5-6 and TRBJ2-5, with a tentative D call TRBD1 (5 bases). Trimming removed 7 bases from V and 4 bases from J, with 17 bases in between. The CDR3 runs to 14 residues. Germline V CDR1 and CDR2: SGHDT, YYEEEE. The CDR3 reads CASRGRQGGETQYF. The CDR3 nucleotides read TGTGCCAGCCGAGGACGGCAGGGCGGAGAGACCCAGTACTTC.

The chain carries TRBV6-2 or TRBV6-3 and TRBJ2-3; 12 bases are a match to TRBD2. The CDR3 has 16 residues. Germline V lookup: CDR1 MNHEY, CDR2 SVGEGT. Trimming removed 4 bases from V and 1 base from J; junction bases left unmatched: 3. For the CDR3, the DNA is TGTGCCAGCAGTTCGACTAGCGGGGGAGGCACAGATACGCAGTATTTT. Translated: CASSSTSGGGTDTQYF.

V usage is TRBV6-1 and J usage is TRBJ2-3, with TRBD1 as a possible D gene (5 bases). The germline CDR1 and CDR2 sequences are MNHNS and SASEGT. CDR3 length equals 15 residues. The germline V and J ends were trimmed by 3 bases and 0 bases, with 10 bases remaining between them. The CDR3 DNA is TGTGCCAGCAGTGATGGGGCCGTTAGCACAGATACGCAGTATTTT. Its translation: CASSDGAVSTDTQYF.

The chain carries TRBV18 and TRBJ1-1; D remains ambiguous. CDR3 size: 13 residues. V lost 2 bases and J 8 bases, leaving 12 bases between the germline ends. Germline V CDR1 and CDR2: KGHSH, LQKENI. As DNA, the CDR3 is TGTGCCAGCTCACCAGAATCGAGCCCCGAAGCTTTCTTT. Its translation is CASSPESSPEAFF.

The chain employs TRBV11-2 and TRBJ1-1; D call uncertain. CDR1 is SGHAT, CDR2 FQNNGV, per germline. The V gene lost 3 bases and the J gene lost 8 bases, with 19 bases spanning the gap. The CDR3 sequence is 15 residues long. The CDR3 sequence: CASSFRTPAVVEAFF. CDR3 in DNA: TGTGCCAGCAGCTTTCGCACTCCGGCGGTCGTCGAAGCTTTCTTT.

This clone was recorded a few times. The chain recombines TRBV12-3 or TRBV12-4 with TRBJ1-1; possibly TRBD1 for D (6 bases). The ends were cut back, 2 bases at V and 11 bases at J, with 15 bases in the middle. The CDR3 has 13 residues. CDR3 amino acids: CASSLIPGEEAFF. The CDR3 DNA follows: TGTGCCAGCAGTTTAATTCCAGGGGAAGAGGCTTTCTTT.